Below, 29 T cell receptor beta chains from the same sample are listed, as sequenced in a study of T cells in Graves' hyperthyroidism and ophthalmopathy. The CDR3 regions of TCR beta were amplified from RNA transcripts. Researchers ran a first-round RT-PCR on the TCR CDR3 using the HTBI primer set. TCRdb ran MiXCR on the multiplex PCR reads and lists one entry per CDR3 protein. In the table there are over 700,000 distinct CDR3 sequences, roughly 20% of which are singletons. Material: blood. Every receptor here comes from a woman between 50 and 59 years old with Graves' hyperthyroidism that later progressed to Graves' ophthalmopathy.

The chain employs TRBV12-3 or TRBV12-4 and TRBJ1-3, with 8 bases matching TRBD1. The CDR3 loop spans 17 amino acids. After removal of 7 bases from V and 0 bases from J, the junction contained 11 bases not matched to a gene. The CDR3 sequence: CASTLSPGQASGNTIYF. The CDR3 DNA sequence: TGTGCCAGCACCCTTTCCCCGGGACAGGCCTCTGGAAACACCATATATTTT.

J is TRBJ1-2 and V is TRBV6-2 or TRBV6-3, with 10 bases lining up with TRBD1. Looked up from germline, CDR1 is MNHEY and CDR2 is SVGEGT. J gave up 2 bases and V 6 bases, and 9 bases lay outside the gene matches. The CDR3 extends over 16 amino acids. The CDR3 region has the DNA TGTGCCAGCAGATCCGGGGGACAGGGGTCGAACTATGGCTACACCTTC. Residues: CASRSGGQGSNYGYTF.

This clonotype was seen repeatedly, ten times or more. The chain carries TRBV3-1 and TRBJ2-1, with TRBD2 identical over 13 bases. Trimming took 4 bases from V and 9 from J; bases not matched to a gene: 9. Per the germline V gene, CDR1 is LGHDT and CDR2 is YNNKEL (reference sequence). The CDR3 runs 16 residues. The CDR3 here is CASSLPLAGGTGEQFF. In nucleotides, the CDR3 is TGTGCCAGCAGCCTGCCACTAGCGGGGGGGACGGGTGAGCAGTTCTTC.

CDR3 amino acids: CASLGGAKDTEAFF. The CDR3 region has the DNA TGCGCCAGCCTCGGGGGGGCAAAAGACACTGAAGCTTTCTTT. V usage is TRBV10-2 and J usage is TRBJ1-1; D possibly corresponds to TRBD1 (6 bases). The germline CDR1 and CDR2 sequences are WSHSY and SAAADI. V lost 8 bases and J lost 3, with 16 bases in between. The CDR3 is 14 amino acids.

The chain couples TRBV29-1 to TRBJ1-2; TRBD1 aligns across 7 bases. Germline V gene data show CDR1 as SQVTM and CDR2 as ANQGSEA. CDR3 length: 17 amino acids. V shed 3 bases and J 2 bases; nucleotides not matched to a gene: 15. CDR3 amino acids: CSVEGRIGQAQNYGYTF. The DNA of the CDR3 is TGCAGCGTTGAGGGAAGGATCGGACAGGCACAAAACTATGGCTACACCTTC.

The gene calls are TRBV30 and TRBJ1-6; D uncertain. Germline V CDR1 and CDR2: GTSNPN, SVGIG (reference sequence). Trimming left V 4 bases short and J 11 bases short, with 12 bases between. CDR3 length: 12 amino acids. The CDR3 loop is CAWKSPRAPLHF. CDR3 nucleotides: TGTGCCTGGAAGTCCCCTCGGGCACCCCTCCACTTT.

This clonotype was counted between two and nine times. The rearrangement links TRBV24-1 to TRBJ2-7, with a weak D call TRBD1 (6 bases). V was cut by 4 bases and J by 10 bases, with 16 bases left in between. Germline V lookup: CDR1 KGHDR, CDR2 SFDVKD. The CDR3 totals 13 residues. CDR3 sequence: CATSEPGAQEQYF. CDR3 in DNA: TGTGCCACCAGTGAGCCAGGGGCCCAGGAACAGTACTTC.

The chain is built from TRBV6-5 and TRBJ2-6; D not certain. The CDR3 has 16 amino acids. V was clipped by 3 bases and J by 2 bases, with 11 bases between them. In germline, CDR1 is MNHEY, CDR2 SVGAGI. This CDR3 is CASSYQQTPGANVLTF. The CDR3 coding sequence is TGTGCCAGCAGTTATCAACAAACCCCTGGGGCCAACGTCCTGACTTTC.

The CDR3 coding sequence is TGTGCCAGCAGCGTTCGACAGGAGGGTGAAGCTTTCTTT. Encoded protein: CASSVRQEGEAFF. The J gene is TRBJ1-1, the V gene TRBV9, with D maybe TRBD1 (6 bases). This CDR3 comprises 13 residues. Trimming cost V 2 bases and J 7 bases, with 12 bases left between them. Germline V CDR1 and CDR2: SGDLS, YYNGEE.

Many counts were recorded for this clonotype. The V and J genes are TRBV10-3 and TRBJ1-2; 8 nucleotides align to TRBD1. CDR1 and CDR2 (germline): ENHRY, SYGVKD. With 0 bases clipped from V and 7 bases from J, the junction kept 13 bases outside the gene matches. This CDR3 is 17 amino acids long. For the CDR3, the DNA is TGTGCCATCAGTGAGTCCGGCGCCAGGGGGCTGTCGGGTGGCTACACCTTC. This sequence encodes CAISESGARGLSGGYTF.

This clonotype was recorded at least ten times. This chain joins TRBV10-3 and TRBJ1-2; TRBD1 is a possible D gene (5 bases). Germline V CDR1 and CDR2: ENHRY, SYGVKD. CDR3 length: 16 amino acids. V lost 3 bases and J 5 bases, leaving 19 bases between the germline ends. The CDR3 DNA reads TGTGCCATCAGTGACAAAGCTGGGACGGGGGAATATGGCTACACCTTC. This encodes CAISDKAGTGEYGYTF.

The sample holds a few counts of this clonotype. The CDR3 region has the DNA TGCGCCAGCAGCCGAGCTCTAGGAACAGGGGCAAAACTGTTTTTT. This sequence encodes CASSRALGTGAKLFF. The chain has TRBV4-1 and TRBJ1-4; 7 nucleotides match TRBD1. The CDR3 has 15 amino acids. Germline assignment: CDR1 MGHRA and CDR2 YSYEKL. Losses at the gene ends were 4 bases for V and 10 bases for J; bases not matched to a gene: 12.

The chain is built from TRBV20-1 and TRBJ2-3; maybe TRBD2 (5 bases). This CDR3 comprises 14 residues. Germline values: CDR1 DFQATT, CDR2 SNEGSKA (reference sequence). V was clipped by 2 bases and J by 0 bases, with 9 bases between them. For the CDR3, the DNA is TGCAGTGCTAGACCCTCGGGAAGCACAGATACGCAGTATTTT. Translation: CSARPSGSTDTQYF.

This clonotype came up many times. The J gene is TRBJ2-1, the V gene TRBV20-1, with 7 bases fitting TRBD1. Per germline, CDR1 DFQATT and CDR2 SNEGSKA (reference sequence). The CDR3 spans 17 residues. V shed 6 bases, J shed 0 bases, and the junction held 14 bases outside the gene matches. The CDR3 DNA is TGCAGTGCCCTCGAGACAGGGAACCCTGGCTCCTACAATGAGCAGTTCTTC. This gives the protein CSALETGNPGSYNEQFF.

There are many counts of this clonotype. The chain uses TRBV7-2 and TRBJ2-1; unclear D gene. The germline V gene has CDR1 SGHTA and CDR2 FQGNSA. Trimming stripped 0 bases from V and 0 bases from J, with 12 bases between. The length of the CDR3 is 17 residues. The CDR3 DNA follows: TGTGCCAGCAGCTTAGCGTCTGGGAAGAGCTCCTACAATGAGCAGTTCTTC. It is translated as CASSLASGKSSYNEQFF. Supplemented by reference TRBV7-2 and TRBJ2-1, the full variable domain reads GAGVSQSPSNKVTEKGKDVELRCDPISGHTALYWYRQSLGQGLEFLIYFQGNSAPDKSGLPSDRFSAERTGGSVSTLTIQRTQQEDSAVYLCASSLASGKSSYNEQFFGPGTRLTVL.

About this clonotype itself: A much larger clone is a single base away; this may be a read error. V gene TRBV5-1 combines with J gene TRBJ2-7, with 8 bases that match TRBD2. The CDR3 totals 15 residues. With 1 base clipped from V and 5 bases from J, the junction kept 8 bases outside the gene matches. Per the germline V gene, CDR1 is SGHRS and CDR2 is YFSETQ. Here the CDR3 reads CASSLLVAGRNEQYF. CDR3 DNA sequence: TGCGCCAGCAGCTTGTTAGTAGCGGGGAGGAACGAGCAGTACTTC.

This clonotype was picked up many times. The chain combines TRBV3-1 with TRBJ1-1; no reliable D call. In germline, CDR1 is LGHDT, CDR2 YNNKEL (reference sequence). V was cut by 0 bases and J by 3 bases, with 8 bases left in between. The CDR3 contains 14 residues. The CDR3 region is CASSQEWGDTEAFF. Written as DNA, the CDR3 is TGTGCCAGCAGCCAAGAATGGGGTGACACTGAAGCTTTCTTT. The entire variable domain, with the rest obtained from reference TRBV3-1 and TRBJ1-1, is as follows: DTAVSQTPKYLVTQMGNDKSIKCEQNLGHDTMYWYKQDSKKFLKIMFSYNNKELIINETVPNRFSPKSPDKAHLNLHINSLELGDSAVYFCASSQEWGDTEAFFGQGTRLTVV.

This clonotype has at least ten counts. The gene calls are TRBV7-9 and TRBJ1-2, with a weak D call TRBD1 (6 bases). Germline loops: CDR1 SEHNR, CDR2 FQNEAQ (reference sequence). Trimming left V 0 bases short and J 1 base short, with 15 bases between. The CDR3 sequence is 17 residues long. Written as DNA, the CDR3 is TGTGCCAGCAGCTTAGCGGACAGAGCCAGGGATAACTATGGCTACACCTTC. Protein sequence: CASSLADRARDNYGYTF.

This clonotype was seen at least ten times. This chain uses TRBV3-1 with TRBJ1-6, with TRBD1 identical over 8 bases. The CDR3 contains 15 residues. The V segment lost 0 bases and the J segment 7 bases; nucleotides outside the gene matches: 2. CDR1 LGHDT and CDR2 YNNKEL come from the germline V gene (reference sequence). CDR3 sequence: CASSQEDRANSPLHF. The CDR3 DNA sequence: TGTGCCAGCAGCCAAGAGGACAGGGCGAATTCACCCCTCCACTTT.

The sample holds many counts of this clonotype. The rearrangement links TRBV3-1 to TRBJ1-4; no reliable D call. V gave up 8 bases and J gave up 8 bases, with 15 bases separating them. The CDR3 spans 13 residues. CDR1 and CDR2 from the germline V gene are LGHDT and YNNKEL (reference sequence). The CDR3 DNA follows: TGTGCCAGCTTAACTCCAGGAGGAGAAAAACTGTTTTTT. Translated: CASLTPGGEKLFF.

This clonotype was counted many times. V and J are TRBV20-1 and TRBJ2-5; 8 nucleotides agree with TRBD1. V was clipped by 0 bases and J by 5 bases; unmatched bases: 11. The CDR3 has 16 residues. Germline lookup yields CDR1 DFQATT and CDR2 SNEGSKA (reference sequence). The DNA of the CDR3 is TGCAGTGCTAGAGATCGGAGGACAGGGAGCGTGGAGACCCAGTACTTC. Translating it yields CSARDRRTGSVETQYF.

The CDR3 reads CASSRTGEAGELFF. The CDR3 DNA follows: TGCGCCAGCAGCCGGACAGGGGAAGCCGGGGAGCTGTTTTTT. The J gene is TRBJ2-2, the V gene TRBV5-1, with TRBD1 identical over 9 bases. After removal of 4 bases from V and 6 bases from J, the junction contained 4 bases not matched to a gene. The CDR3 is 14 amino acids. The germline V gene has CDR1 SGHRS and CDR2 YFSETQ.

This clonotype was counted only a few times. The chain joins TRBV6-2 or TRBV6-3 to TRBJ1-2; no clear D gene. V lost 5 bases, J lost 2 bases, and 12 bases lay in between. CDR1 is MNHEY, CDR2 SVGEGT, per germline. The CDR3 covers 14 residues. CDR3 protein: CASSPLGLNYGYTF. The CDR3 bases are TGTGCCAGCAGTCCCCTCGGGCTAAACTATGGCTACACCTTC.

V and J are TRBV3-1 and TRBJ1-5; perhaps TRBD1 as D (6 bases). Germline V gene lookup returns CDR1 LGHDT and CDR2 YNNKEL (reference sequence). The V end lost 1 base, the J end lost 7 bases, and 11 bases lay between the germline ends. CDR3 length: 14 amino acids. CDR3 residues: CASSQGGGQQPQHF. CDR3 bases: TGTGCCAGCAGCCAAGGCGGGGGGCAGCAGCCCCAGCATTTT.

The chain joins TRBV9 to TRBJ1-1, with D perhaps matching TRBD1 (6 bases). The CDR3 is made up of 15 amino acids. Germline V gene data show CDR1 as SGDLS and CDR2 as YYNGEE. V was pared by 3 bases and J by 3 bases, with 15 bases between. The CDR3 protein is CASSARGARDTEAFF. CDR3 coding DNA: TGTGCCAGCAGCGCGAGGGGGGCGCGGGACACTGAAGCTTTCTTT.

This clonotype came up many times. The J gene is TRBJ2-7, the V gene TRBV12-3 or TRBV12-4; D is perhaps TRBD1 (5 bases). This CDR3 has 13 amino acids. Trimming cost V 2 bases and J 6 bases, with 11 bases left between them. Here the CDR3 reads CASSLFAGFEQYF. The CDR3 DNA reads TGTGCCAGCAGTTTATTTGCAGGGTTCGAGCAGTACTTC.

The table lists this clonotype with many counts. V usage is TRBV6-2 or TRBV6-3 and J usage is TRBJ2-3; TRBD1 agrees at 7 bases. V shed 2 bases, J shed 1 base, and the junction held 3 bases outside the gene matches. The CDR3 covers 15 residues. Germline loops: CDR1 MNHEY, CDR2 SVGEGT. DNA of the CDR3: TGTGCCAGCAGTTACCCTGGACAGGGCACAGATACGCAGTATTTT. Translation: CASSYPGQGTDTQYF.

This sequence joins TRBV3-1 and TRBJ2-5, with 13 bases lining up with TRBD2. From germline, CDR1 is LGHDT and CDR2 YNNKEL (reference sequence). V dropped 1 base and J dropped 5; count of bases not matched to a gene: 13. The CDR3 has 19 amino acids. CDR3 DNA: TGTGCCAGCAGCCAAGTTATGATTACTAGCGGGGGGGCGGGTGAGACCCAGTACTTC. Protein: CASSQVMITSGGAGETQYF.

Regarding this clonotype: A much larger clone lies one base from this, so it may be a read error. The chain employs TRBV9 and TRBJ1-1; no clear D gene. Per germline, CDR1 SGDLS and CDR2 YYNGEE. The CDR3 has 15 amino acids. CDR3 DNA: TGTGGCAGCAGCGTCCCCCCAACGGATAACACTGAAGCTTTCTTT. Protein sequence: CGSSVPPTDNTEAFF.